This T cell receptor beta chain was sequenced in a study of beta chain features in type 1 diabetes. Whole-study context: Age, gender and cell yields were similar between patients and healthy donors. Study observations and caveats: PCR might favor shorter templates, but any such skew would affect patients and controls equally. Insertion counts at VDJ junctions were lower in type 1 diabetes patients, who also showed more deletions there. Here, the possible influence of HLA type (on TCRB rearrangement) remained unresolved.

Expressed TCRB transcripts were sequenced, since all the RNA that had been isolated was reverse transcribed. The protocol was immunoSEQ multiplex PCR, while the TCRdb copy is restricted to in-frame clones and leaves out a portion. The repertoire consists of under 95,000 clones, with under 35% occurring once and the leading ten covering about 0.48%. Germline CDR1 is MGHRA and CDR2 is YSYEKL. CDR3 length: 18 amino acids. V lost 4 bases to trimming and J lost 5 bases, with 26 bases between them. This clone was picked up one time. The antigen is not known. Sequencing used stem cell memory CD4+ T cells from blood. The chain uses TRBV4-1 and TRBJ2-5; D possibly corresponds to TRBD1 (6 bases). The TCR sequence derives from a woman aged 18-29 years in good health. The CDR3 protein is CASSRGGGGLRSRETQYF. As DNA, the CDR3 is TGCGCCAGCAGCCGAGGGGGTGGGGGTCTCCGGTCAAGGGAGACCCAGTACTTC.